Listed below are T cell receptor beta chains from one sample, sequenced in a study of OX40 agonist ivuxolimab in advanced cancers. Data came from immunoSEQ multiplex PCR; TCRdb stores just in-frame clones and leaves some out. The table shows tens of thousands of clones, with around 85% occurring only once. The starting material was CD4+ or CD8+ T cells sorted from blood, obtained in a trial of the OX40 agonist ivuxolimab. The receptors derive from an adult with an advanced solid tumor such as melanoma, head and neck, liver or kidney cancer. CDR3s include the opening cysteine and the closing phenylalanine or tryptophan. A D gene is named only where the DNA matches it firmly. Clone size appears in some rows only: once, few, many, or a class for an expanded clone.

v_gene,d_gene,j_gene,abundance,CDR3nt,CDR3aa
TRBV4-2,NA,TRBJ1-4,NA,TGTGCCAGCAGCCAACGGGACCCAGGGTTTGGGAATAATGAAAAACTGTTTTTT,CASSQRDPGFGNNEKLFF
TRBV19,TRBD1,TRBJ1-3,NA,TGTGCCAGTAGTAGAATACCAGGGGGTTCTGGAAACACCATATATTTT,CASSRIPGGSGNTIYF
TRBV7-9,TRBD2,TRBJ2-7,NA,TGTGCCAGCAGCCCTCAACGGGCTAGCGGGACTTACGAGCAGTACTTC,CASSPQRASGTYEQYF
TRBV5-1,NA,TRBJ1-1,NA,TGCGCCAGCAGCTTTTTGTCGCCGTCCTCAGCGGGCACTGAAGCTTTCTTT,CASSFLSPSSAGTEAFF
TRBV27,NA,TRBJ1-4,NA,TGTGCCAGCAGATCGGGTGTGGGTAATGAAAAACTGTTTTTT,CASRSGVGNEKLFF
TRBV5-4,NA,TRBJ1-2,NA,TGTGCCAGCAGCTTGATGGGGGGCGCTCATTATGGCTACACCTTC,CASSLMGGAHYGYTF
TRBV5-1,TRBD1,TRBJ2-1,NA,TGCGCCAGCAGCGAACCGGGACAGGCCTACAATGAGCAGTTCTTC,CASSEPGQAYNEQFF
TRBV5-1,NA,TRBJ2-3,NA,TGCGCCAGCAGCTTGGATAGCCTATCAACGTCAGATACGCAGTATTTT,CASSLDSLSTSDTQYF
TRBV2,TRBD2,TRBJ2-3,once,TGTGCCAGCAGGGCCGGGACTAGCGGCACAGATACGCAGTATTTT,CASRAGTSGTDTQYF
TRBV7-6,TRBD1,TRBJ1-3,NA,TGTGCCAGCAGCTTGGTACTGACAGGGGGCCGTTTCTCTGGAAACACCATATATTTT,CASSLVLTGGRFSGNTIYF
TRBV18,NA,TRBJ2-2,NA,TGTGCCAGCTCACCAGGGGATGGCGGGGAGCTGTTTTTT,CASSPGDGGELFF
TRBV27,TRBD1,TRBJ1-2,NA,TGTGCCAGCAGTTTCTGGCAGGGACAGGGGCGCGGGGGCTACACCTTC,CASSFWQGQGRGGYTF
TRBV25-1,TRBD2,TRBJ2-1,NA,TGTGCCAGCAGTGAAATAGCGGGGGGGCCCTACAATGAGCAGTTCTTC,CASSEIAGGPYNEQFF
TRBV4-1,NA,TRBJ1-2,once,TGCGCCAGCAGCCAAGAATCCGGGAACGACTATGGCTACACCTTC,CASSQESGNDYGYTF
TRBV5-1,NA,TRBJ2-5,NA,TGCGCCAGCAGCTTGTTAGGGGGAGAGACCCAGTACTTC,CASSLLGGETQYF